This TCR beta chain was captured by sequencing in a study of CD8+ T cells in alopecia areata. Isolated RNA was reverse transcribed into cDNA used as the sequencing template. Some clones are missing from TCRdb's copy, which holds only in-frame ones; the method was immunoSEQ multiplex PCR. This sample has 150,000 to 200,000 clones, with 55% found just once. Trimming cost V 5 bases and J 5 bases, with 4 bases left between them. Germline CDR1 is MNHEY and CDR2 is SVGAGI. The CDR3 has 11 amino acids. This chain links TRBV6-5 with TRBJ2-1; D gene unclear. The TCR originated in a human donor in good health. What was sequenced was CD4+ T cells sorted from blood. Written as DNA, the CDR3 is TGTGCCAGCAGTGACAACAATGAGCAGTTCTTC. Protein sequence: CASSDNNEQFF.